This TCR beta chain comes out of a study of shared clonotypes between healthy human individuals. Assay used: immunoSEQ multiplex PCR; TCRdb lists only in-frame clones, some missing. This sample has roughly 810,000 clones, with approximately 96% found just once. Naivety among CD8 cells was defined by CD45RO negativity and positive CCR7 selection, thereby excluding terminally differentiated effector memory CD45RA+ cells. V lost 6 bases, J lost 4 bases, and 8 bases stayed unmatched. The length of the CDR3 is 14 residues. The germline gives CDR1 SQVTM, CDR2 ANQGSEA. The source is a man younger than 40 in good health. The sample taken for sequencing was naive CD8+ T cells sorted from blood. The V and J genes are TRBV29-1 and TRBJ1-3; 8 bases fit TRBD1. CDR3 region: CSVEDREAGNTIYF. The CDR3 DNA sequence: TGCAGCGTGGAGGACAGGGAGGCCGGAAACACCATATATTTT.